The next 19 T cell receptor beta chains were all read from a single sample in a study of tissue T cells after allogeneic stem cell transplantation. Data came from immunoSEQ multiplex PCR; TCRdb stores just in-frame clones and leaves some out. The sample carries roughly 21,000 clones, more than 65% recorded once. The specimen was blood. The receptor set was obtained from a female BALB/c mouse in good health. Strain haplotype at MHC: H2-d.

Points on this clone: The germline and genes are mouse ones. The read ends 1 residue early relative to the CDR3; the germline J gene fills the gap. The genes are TRBV31 and TRBJ2-7, with 8 bases aligning to TRBD2. Germline V lookup: CDR1 GKSSPN, CDR2 SITVG. This CDR3 has 12 residues. With 1 base clipped from V and 6 bases from J, the junction kept 2 bases outside the gene matches. CDR3 DNA, as far as it was read: TGTGCCTGGAGTCCCGACTGGGGTGAACAGTAC. Its translation: CAWSPDWGEQY. The CDR3 in full is CAWSPDWGEQYF. The full variable domain, completed using reference TRBV31 and TRBJ2-7, is AQTIHQWPVAEIKAVGSPLSLGCTIKGKSSPNLYWYWQATGGTLQQLFYSITVGQVESVVQLNLSASRPKDDQFILSTEKLLLSHSGFYLCAWSPDWGEQYFGPGTRLTVL.

With respect to this clone: Gene names and germline refer to mouse. Coverage ceases 1 residue before the CDR3 finishes, and the germline J gene fills in the end. The chain carries TRBV13-2 and TRBJ2-4; 7 nucleotides align to TRBD2. The ends lost 6 bases at V and 0 bases at J; junction bases unmatched: 4. Germline V gives CDR1 NNHNN, CDR2 SYGAGS (reference sequence). This CDR3 comprises 14 residues. Partial CDR3 DNA: TGTGCCAGCGCTCTACTGGGGAGTCAAAACACCTTGTAC. Translated: CASALLGSQNTLY. The CDR3 in full is CASALLGSQNTLYF.

In regard to this clone: These gene names are mouse names. The read terminates 1 residue ahead of where the CDR3 ends, so the germline J gene completes it. The chain combines TRBV1 with TRBJ1-4; weak D call: TRBD1 (5 bases). This CDR3 has 12 amino acids. CDR1 and CDR2 (germline): NSQYPW, LRSPGD (reference sequence). V lost 3 bases to trimming and J lost 7 bases, with 6 bases between them. This chain's CDR3 is CTCSAGTERLFF. The part of the CDR3 DNA that was read is TGCACCTGCAGTGCCGGGACCGAAAGATTATTT.

As regards this clone: Here the gene names and germline are mouse. The CDR3 goes on 1 residue after the read ends, and that part is filled in from the germline J gene. The V and J genes are TRBV20 and TRBJ2-1, with TRBD1 identical over 8 bases. After removal of 3 bases from V and 4 bases from J, the junction contained 2 bases not matched to a gene. The CDR3 contains 13 residues. CDR1 and CDR2 from the germline V gene are GFQATS and STVNSAI. CDR3 amino acids: CGASGQGYAEQFF. The part of the CDR3 DNA that was read is TGTGGTGCTAGTGGACAGGGTTATGCTGAGCAGTTC.

Remarks on this clone: The genes and germline here are from mouse. The read ends 1 residue shy of where the CDR3 ends; the end is completed using the germline J gene. The chain carries TRBV5 and TRBJ2-4; D may be TRBD1 (6 bases). The CDR3 runs 17 residues. Germline lookup yields CDR1 LGHNA and CDR2 YNLKQL (reference sequence). V lost 0 bases, J lost 1 base, and 14 bases lay in between. Partial CDR3 DNA: TGTGCCAGCAGCCAAGAAGGGGGAGGGATGGGTCAAAACACCTTGTAC. It codes for CASSQEGGGMGQNTLY. The entire CDR3 protein is CASSQEGGGMGQNTLYF.

Regarding this clone: Gene names denote mouse genes. CDR3 DNA (partial): TGTGCCAGCAGCCCGACAGGGAACACAGAAGTCTTC. Translated, it gives CASSPTGNTEVF. The full CDR3 protein is CASSPTGNTEVFF. The chain is built from TRBV4 and TRBJ1-1; a possible D gene is TRBD1 (6 bases). Read sequence stops 1 residue before the CDR3 end, and the germline J gene provides the missing end. V lost 5 bases, J lost 1 base, and 8 bases lay in between. The CDR3 consists of 13 residues. CDR1 LGHDT and CDR2 YNNKQL come from the germline V gene (reference sequence).

This clone was counted a few times. Germline and genes: mouse. Coverage ceases 1 residue before the CDR3 finishes, and the germline J gene fills in the end. The chain has TRBV13-2 and TRBJ2-7, with 7 bases matching TRBD2. V lost 0 bases to trimming and J lost 3 bases; unmatched junction nucleotides: 6. Germline V CDR1 and CDR2: NNHNN, SYGAGS (reference sequence). The length of the CDR3 is 15 residues. The sequenced CDR3 bases are TGTGCCAGCGGTGATGCAAGGGCTGGGGGCTATGAACAGTAC. The encoded protein is CASGDARAGGYEQY. The full CDR3 reads CASGDARAGGYEQYF.

With respect to this clone: Mouse germline and gene names are used. The read terminates 1 residue before the CDR3 end, so the remaining end is supplied by the germline J gene. This rearrangement joins TRBV2 to TRBJ2-4; D remains unclear. V lost 0 bases to trimming and J lost 8 bases, with 0 bases between them. The V gene's germline CDR1 is LGHNA and CDR2 YSYQKL. The CDR3 is made up of 10 amino acids. The CDR3 loop is CASSQDTLYF. Incomplete CDR3 DNA: TGTGCCAGCAGCCAAGACACCTTGTAC.

Concerning this clone: Gene names and germline refer to mouse. The CDR3 end falls 1 residue outside the read, so it is completed with the germline J gene. This chain joins TRBV13-2 and TRBJ2-5; 10 bases align to TRBD2. The V gene end was trimmed by 2 bases and the J gene end by 6 bases; junction bases not matched to a gene: 3. Looked up from germline, CDR1 is NNHNN and CDR2 is SYGAGS (reference sequence). CDR3 length equals 14 residues. CDR3 bases read: TGTGCCAGCGGTGACTGGGGGGGCGCTGACACCCAGTAC. This translates into CASGDWGGADTQY. The full CDR3 reads CASGDWGGADTQYF.

A word on this clone: Gene names follow the mouse nomenclature. The sequenced part of the CDR3 DNA is TGTGCTAGCAGTTCGACAGAAGTCTTC. Its translation: CASSSTEVF. The entire CDR3 is CASSSTEVFF. This chain joins TRBV29 and TRBJ1-1; unclear D gene. The read terminates 1 residue before the CDR3 end, so the remaining end is supplied by the germline J gene. The CDR3 consists of 10 residues. Germline V gene lookup returns CDR1 MSHET and CDR2 SYDVDS. V was trimmed by 4 bases and J by 5 bases, leaving 2 bases between them.

For this clone: The germline and genes are mouse ones. The read ends 1 residue early relative to the CDR3; the germline J gene fills the gap. The rearrangement uses TRBV13-2 and TRBJ1-1, with D possibly being TRBD1 (6 bases). V lost 2 bases and J 0 bases, leaving 8 bases between the germline ends. The CDR3 extends over 14 amino acids. CDR1 and CDR2 from the germline V gene are NNHNN and SYGAGS (reference sequence). The chain's CDR3 is CASGERGANTEVFF. The CDR3 DNA, read in part, is TGTGCCAGCGGTGAGAGGGGGGCAAACACAGAAGTCTTC.

In the case of this clone: Gene names are mouse gene names. The read ends 1 residue shy of where the CDR3 ends; the end is completed using the germline J gene. The chain uses TRBV5 and TRBJ2-4; 7 bases line up with TRBD2. With V trimmed by 6 bases and J by 4 bases, 4 bases remained unmatched. This CDR3 has 13 amino acids. Germline CDR1 and CDR2: LGHNA and YNLKQL (reference sequence). The sequenced CDR3 bases are TGTGCCAGCAGTCCCGGGACTGAAAACACCTTGTAC. Translated: CASSPGTENTLY. The full CDR3 sequence reads CASSPGTENTLYF.

Worth noting for this clone: Gene names are the mouse ones. Coverage ceases 1 residue before the CDR3 finishes, and the germline J gene fills in the end. This chain connects TRBV3 to TRBJ2-2; 11 bases fit TRBD2. The CDR3 is made up of 16 amino acids. V shed 5 bases, J shed 3 bases, and the junction held 5 bases outside the gene matches. CDR1 is SNHLY, CDR2 FYNGKV, per germline (reference sequence). CDR3 bases read: TGTGCCAGCAGCCCGGACTGGGGGGTGGACACCGGGCAGCTCTAC. Translating gives CASSPDWGVDTGQLY. The full CDR3 reads CASSPDWGVDTGQLYF.

This clone was counted a few times. Genes and germline are mouse. The CDR3 goes on 1 residue after the read ends, and that part is filled in from the germline J gene. The chain joins TRBV13-2 to TRBJ2-7; 11 bases line up with TRBD1. V dropped 8 bases and J dropped 7; count of bases not matched to a gene: 2. Germline CDR1 reads NNHNN; CDR2 reads SYGAGS (reference sequence). The CDR3 is made up of 11 amino acids. The CDR3: CARDRGREQYF. The CDR3 DNA, read in part, is TGTGCCAGGGACAGGGGGCGGGAACAGTAC.

This clone was detected only a few times. The listed genes are named as in mouse. The sequence runs out 1 residue before the end of the CDR3; the remainder is reconstructed from the germline J gene. V usage is TRBV5 and J usage is TRBJ2-7, with 10 bases fitting TRBD2. Germline lookup yields CDR1 LGHNA and CDR2 YNLKQL (reference sequence). The ends lost 3 bases at V and 3 bases at J; junction bases unmatched: 2. CDR3 length equals 14 residues. This CDR3 is CASSHTGGVYEQYF. Partial CDR3 DNA: TGTGCCAGCAGCCACACTGGGGGGGTCTATGAACAGTAC.

Worth noting for this clone: Germline and genes: mouse. Coverage ceases 1 residue before the CDR3 finishes, and the germline J gene fills in the end. This chain connects TRBV13-2 to TRBJ2-7, with 10 positions matching TRBD1. The CDR3 runs to 13 residues. With V trimmed by 5 bases and J by 5 bases, 4 bases remained unmatched. CDR1 is NNHNN, CDR2 SYGAGS, per germline (reference sequence). The covered CDR3 bases are TGTGCCAGCGGGCCGGGACAGGGGAATGAACAGTAC. Translation: CASGPGQGNEQY. The complete CDR3 sequence is CASGPGQGNEQYF.

With respect to this clone: Mouse gene names apply. From the germline J gene comes the end of the CDR3, since the read stops 1 residue before it. The rearrangement links TRBV19 to TRBJ2-4, with 7 nucleotides matching TRBD2. V shed 5 bases, J shed 0 bases, and the junction held 3 bases outside the gene matches. Germline CDR1 reads FNHDT; CDR2 reads SITEND (reference sequence). The length of the CDR3 is 14 residues. The CDR3 sequence: CASSTGASQNTLYF. CDR3 DNA (partial): TGTGCCAGCAGCACTGGGGCTAGTCAAAACACCTTGTAC. The full variable domain, rest sourced from reference TRBV19 and TRBJ2-4, is GGIITQTPKFLIGQEGQKLTLKCQQNFNHDTMYWYRQDSGKGLRLIYYSITENDLQKGDLSEGYDASREKKSSFSLTVTSAQKNEMAVFLCASSTGASQNTLYFGAGTRLSVL.

Worth noting for this clone: All gene names here are mouse names. The CDR3 extends 1 residue past the end of the read, so its final part is completed from the germline J gene. V gene TRBV19 combines with J gene TRBJ2-2; D gene uncertain. The CDR3 is 14 amino acids. V was pared by 2 bases and J by 2 bases, with 7 bases between. Germline CDR1 FNHDT, CDR2 SITEND (reference sequence). This CDR3 is CASSIRQNTGQLYF. The CDR3 DNA, read in part, is TGTGCCAGCAGTATTAGGCAGAACACCGGGCAGCTCTAC.

With respect to this clone: Germline and genes here are mouse. The CDR3 extends 1 residue past the end of the read, so its final part is completed from the germline J gene. The chain carries TRBV29 and TRBJ2-2; D uncertain. Germline CDR1 and CDR2: MSHET and SYDVDS. The CDR3 consists of 11 residues. With 6 bases removed from V and 2 bases from J, the gap between germline ends came to 1 base. Here the CDR3 reads CASRNTGQLYF. CDR3 DNA, as far as it was read: TGTGCTAGCAGGAACACCGGGCAGCTCTAC.